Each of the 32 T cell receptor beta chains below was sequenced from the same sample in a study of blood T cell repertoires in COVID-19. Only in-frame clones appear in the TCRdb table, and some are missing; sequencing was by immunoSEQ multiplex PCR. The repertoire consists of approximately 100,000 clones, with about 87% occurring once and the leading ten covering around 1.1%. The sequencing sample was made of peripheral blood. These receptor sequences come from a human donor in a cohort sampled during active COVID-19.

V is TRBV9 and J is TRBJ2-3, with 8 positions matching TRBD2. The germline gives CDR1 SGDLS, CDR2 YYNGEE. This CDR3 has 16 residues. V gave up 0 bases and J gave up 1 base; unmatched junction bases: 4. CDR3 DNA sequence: TGTGCCAGCAGCGTAGCTCCGGGAGGGGGCACAGATACGCAGTATTTT. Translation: CASSVAPGGGTDTQYF.

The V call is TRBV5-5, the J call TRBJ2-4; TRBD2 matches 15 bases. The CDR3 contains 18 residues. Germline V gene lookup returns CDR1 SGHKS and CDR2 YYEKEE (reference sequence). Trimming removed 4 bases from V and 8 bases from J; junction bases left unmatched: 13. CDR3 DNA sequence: TGTGCCAGCAGCATCTGGACTAGCGGGGGGGCTATTGAGCACATTCAGTACTTC. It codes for CASSIWTSGGAIEHIQYF.

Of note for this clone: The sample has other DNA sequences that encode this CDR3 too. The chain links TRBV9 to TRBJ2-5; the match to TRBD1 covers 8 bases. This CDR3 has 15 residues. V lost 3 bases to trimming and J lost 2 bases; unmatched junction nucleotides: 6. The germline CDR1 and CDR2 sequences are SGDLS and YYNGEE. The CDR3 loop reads CASSAGRGRQETQYF. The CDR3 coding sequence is TGTGCCAGCAGCGCTGGCAGGGGGCGTCAAGAGACCCAGTACTTC.

The CDR3 is CASSRYTQDTLLATNEKLFF. In DNA, the CDR3 is TGCGCCAGCAGTCGTTATACCCAGGACACGCTTCTCGCAACTAATGAAAAACTGTTTTTT. The chain carries TRBV4-3 and TRBJ1-4, with a weak D call TRBD1 (5 bases). The CDR3 contains 20 residues. From germline, CDR1 is LGHNA and CDR2 YSLEER. V was clipped by 6 bases and J by 0 bases, with 26 bases between them.

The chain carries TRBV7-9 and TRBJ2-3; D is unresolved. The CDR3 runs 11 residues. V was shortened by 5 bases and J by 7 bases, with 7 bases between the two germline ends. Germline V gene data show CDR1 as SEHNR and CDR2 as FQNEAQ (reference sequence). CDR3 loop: CASSPSHTQYF. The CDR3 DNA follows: TGTGCCAGCAGCCCCTCCCATACGCAGTATTTT. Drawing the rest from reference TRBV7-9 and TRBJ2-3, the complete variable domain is DTGVSQNPRHKITKRGQNVTFRCDPISEHNRLYWYRQTLGQGPEFLTYFQNEAQLEKSRLLSDRFSAERPKGSFSTLEIQRTEQGDSAMYLCASSPSHTQYFGPGTRLTVL.

In DNA form, the CDR3 reads TGTGCCAGCAGTTACCGGGACAACTCCTACGAGCAGTACTTC. Translated, it gives CASSYRDNSYEQYF. The chain has TRBV6-2 or TRBV6-3 and TRBJ2-7; TRBD1 is a possible D gene (6 bases). V lost 2 bases, J lost 0 bases, and 8 bases lay in between. The CDR3 extends over 14 amino acids. The germline gives CDR1 MNHEY, CDR2 SVGEGT.

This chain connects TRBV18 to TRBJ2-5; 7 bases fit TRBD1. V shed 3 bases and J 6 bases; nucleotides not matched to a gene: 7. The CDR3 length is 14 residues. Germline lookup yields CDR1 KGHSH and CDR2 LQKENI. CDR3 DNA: TGTGCCAGCTCACCGACAGGGTCCATGAAGACCCAGTACTTC. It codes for CASSPTGSMKTQYF.

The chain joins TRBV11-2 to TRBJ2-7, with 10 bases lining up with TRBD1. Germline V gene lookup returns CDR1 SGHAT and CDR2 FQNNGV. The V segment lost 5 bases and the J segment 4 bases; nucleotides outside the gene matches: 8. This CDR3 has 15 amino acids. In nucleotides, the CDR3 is TGTGCCAGCAGCCGAACGGACAGGGGGGAATACGAGCAGTACTTC. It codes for CASSRTDRGEYEQYF.

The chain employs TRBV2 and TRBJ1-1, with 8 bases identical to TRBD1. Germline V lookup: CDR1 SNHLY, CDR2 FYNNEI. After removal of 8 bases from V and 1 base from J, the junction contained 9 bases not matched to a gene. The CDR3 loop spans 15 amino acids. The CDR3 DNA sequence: TGTGCCAGCCTCCCGTCAGGGGGCCAGAACACTGAAGCTTTCTTT. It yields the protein CASLPSGGQNTEAFF.

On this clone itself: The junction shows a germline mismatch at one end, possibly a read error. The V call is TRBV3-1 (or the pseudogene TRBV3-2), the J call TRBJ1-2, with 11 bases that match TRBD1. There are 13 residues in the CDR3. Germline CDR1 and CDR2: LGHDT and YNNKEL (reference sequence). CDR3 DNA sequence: TGTGCCAGCAGCCTCTCCGGGACAGGGGGTTCCGCCTTC. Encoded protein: CASSLSGTGGSAF.

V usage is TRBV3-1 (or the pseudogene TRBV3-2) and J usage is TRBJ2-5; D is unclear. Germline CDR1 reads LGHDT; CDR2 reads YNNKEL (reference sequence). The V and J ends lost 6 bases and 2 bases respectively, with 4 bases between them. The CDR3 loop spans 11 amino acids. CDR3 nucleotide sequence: TGTGCCAGCAGTCTTCAAGAGACCCAGTACTTC. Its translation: CASSLQETQYF.

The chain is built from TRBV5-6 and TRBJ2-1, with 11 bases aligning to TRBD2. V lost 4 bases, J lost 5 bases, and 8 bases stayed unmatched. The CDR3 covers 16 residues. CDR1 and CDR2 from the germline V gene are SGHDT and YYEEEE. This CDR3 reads CASSRRTSGYDNEQFF. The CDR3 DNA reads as TGTGCCAGCAGCAGGAGGACTAGCGGGTACGACAATGAGCAGTTCTTC.

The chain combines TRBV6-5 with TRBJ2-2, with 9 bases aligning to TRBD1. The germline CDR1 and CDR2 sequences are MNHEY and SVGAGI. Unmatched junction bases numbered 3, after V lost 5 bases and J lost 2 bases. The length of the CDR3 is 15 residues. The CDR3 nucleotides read TGTGCCAGCAGTCAAACAGGGGGCAACACCGGGGAGCTGTTTTTT. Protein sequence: CASSQTGGNTGELFF.

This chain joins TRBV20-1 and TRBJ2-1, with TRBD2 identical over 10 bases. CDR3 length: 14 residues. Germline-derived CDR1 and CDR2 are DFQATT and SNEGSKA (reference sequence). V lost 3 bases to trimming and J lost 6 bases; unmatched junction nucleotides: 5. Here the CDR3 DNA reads TGCAGTGCTAGTCAGTCTAGCGGGAGCAATGAGCAGTTCTTC. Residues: CSASQSSGSNEQFF.

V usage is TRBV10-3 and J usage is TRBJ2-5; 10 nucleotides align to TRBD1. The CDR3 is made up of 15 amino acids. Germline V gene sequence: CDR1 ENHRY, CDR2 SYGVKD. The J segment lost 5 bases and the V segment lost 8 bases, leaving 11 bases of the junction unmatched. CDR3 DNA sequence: TGTGCCATCGGGACCGGACAGGGGGTCCGGGAGACCCAGTACTTC. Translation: CAIGTGQGVRETQYF.

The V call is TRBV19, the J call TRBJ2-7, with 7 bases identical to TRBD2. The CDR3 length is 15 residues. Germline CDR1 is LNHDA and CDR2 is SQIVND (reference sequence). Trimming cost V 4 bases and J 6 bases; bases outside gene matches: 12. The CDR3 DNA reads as TGTGCCAGTAGTAAGGCGGCTAGCGGCGCCTCCGAGCAGTACTTC. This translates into CASSKAASGASEQYF.

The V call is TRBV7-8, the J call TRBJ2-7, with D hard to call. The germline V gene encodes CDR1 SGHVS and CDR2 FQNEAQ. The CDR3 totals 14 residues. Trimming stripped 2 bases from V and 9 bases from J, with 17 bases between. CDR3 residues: CASSLTTARAGQYF. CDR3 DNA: TGTGCCAGCAGCTTAACCACGGCTCGTGCAGGGCAGTACTTC.

CDR3 sequence reads: CASRATGGGYGYTF. CDR3 nucleotide sequence: TGTGCCAGCAGAGCTACAGGGGGCGGGTATGGCTACACCTTC. The chain joins TRBV27 to TRBJ1-2, with 9 positions matching TRBD1. There are 14 residues in the CDR3. V was pared by 6 bases and J by 5 bases, with 7 bases of the junction left unmatched. Per the germline V gene, CDR1 is MNHEY and CDR2 is SMNVEV (reference sequence).

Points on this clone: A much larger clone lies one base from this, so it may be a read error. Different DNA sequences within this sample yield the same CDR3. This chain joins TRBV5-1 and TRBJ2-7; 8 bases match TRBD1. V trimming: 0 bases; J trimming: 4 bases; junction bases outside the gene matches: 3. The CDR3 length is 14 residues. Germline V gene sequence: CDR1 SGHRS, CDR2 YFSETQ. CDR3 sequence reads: CASSLGTGIYEQYF. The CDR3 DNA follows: TGCGCCAGCAGCTTGGGGACAGGGATATACGAGCAGTACTTC.

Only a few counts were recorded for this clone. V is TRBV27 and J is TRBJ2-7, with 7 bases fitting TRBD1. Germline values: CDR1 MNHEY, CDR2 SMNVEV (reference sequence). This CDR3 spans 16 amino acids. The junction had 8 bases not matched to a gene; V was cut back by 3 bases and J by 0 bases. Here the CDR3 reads CASSLTGQLISYEQYF. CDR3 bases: TGTGCCAGCAGTTTGACGGGACAGTTAATCTCCTACGAGCAGTACTTC.

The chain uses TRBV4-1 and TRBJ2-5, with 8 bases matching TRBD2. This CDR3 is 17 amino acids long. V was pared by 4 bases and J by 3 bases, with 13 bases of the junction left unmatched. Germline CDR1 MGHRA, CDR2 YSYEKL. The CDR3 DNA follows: TGCGCCAGCAGCCGTAGGCTAGCGGGTACGTTAGAAGAGACCCAGTACTTC. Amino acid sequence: CASSRRLAGTLEETQYF.

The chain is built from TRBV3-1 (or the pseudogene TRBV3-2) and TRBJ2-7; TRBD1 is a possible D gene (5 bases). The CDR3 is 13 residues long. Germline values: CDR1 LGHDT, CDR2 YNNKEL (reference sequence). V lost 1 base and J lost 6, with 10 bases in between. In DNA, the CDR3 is TGTGCCAGCAGCCAAGTAGGCAGGGCCGAGCAGTACTTC. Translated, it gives CASSQVGRAEQYF.

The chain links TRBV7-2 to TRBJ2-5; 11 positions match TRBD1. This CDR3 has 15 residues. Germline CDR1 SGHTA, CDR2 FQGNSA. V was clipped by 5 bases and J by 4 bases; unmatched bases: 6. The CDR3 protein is CASSTGQGEIETQYF. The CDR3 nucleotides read TGTGCCAGCAGCACGGGACAGGGGGAAATAGAGACCCAGTACTTC.

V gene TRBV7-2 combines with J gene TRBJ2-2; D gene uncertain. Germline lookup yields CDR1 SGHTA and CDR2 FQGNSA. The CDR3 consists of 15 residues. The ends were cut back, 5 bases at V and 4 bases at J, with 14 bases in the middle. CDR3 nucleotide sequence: TGTGCCAGCAGCCCACAGAGCCCAGGCACCGGGGAGCTGTTTTTT. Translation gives CASSPQSPGTGELFF.

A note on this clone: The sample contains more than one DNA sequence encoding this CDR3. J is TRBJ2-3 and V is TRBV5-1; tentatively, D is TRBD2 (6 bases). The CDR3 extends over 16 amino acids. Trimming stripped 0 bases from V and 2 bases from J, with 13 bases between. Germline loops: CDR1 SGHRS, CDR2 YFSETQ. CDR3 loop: CASSLGLVGSTDTQYF. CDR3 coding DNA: TGCGCCAGCAGCTTGGGACTAGTAGGGTCCACAGATACGCAGTATTTT.

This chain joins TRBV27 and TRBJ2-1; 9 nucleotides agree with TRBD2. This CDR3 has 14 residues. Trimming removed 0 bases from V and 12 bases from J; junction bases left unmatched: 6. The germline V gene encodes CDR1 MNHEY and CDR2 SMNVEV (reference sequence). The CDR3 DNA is TGTGCCAGCAGTTTATCTAGCGGGGGCCCCACGCAGTTCTTC. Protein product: CASSLSSGGPTQFF.

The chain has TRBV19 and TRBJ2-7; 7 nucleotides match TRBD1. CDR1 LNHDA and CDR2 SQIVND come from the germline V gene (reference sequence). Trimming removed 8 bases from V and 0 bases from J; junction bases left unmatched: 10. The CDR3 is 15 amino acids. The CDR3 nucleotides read TGTGCCAGTTCTCATCCCGGGACAGCCTCCTACGAGCAGTACTTC. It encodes CASSHPGTASYEQYF.

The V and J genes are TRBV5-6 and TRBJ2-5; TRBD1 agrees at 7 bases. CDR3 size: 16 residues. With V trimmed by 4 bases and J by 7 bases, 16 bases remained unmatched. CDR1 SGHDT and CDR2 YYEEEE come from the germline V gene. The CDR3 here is CASSRTPGQIRGTQYF. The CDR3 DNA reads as TGTGCCAGCAGCAGGACTCCGGGACAGATCAGAGGGACCCAGTACTTC.

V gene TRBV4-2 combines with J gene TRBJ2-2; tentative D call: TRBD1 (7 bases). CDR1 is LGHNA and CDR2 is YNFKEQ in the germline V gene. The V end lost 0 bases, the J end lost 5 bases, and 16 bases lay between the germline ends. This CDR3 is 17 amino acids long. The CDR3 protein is CASSQDPTGTFTGELFF. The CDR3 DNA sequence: TGTGCCAGCAGCCAAGATCCGACAGGGACTTTTACCGGGGAGCTGTTTTTT.

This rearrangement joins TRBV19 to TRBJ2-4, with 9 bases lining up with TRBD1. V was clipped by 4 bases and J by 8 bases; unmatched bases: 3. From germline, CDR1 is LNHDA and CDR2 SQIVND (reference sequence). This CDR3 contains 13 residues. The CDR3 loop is CASSRDRVDIQYF. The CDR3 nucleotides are TGTGCCAGTAGTAGGGACAGGGTAGACATTCAGTACTTC.

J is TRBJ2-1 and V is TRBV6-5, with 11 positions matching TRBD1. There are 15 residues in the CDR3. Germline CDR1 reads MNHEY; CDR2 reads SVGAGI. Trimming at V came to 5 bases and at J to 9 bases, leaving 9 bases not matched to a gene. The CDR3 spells CASSRGSGTGGEQFF. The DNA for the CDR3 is TGTGCCAGCAGTAGGGGAAGTGGGACAGGGGGTGAGCAGTTCTTC.

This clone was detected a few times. CDR3 residues: CASSLDTGGGYTF. The CDR3 DNA reads TGTGCCAGCAGCTTAGATACAGGGGGTGGCTACACCTTC. This sequence joins TRBV7-9 and TRBJ1-2; 8 bases match TRBD1. V lost 1 base and J lost 7; bases outside the gene matches: 2. Germline V gene data show CDR1 as SEHNR and CDR2 as FQNEAQ (reference sequence). The CDR3 covers 13 residues.